What follows describes a single TCR beta chain. Antigen unknown. The source of the sample is a study of cytomegalovirus exposure and HLA in healthy donors. Germline loops: CDR1 MNHNY, CDR2 SVGAGI (reference sequence). There are 14 residues in the CDR3. Trimming at V came to 1 base and at J to 16 bases, leaving 11 bases not matched to a gene. Study conclusions and caveats: A few chains tied to CMV proved CMV antigen-specific in vitro. Reportedly, HLA-A and HLA-B alleles of most subjects were accurately predicted from TCR beta. A later analysis linked a missense DCLRE1C variant to TCR beta V- and J-gene trimming.

PCR was performed using 60 Vbeta and 13 Jbeta primers. The repertoire was sequenced with immunoSEQ multiplex PCR; TCRdb's copy has only in-frame clones and lacks some. This table has more than 95,000 clones, 60% to 85% appearing once. This chain links TRBV6-6 with TRBJ2-1, with 9 bases fitting TRBD2. The specimen was PBMCs. This sequence was found in a man aged 50-60 years in good health and CMV-seronegative. The CDR3 sequence: CASSYYGGGAASFF. The CDR3 DNA sequence: TGTGCCAGCAGTTACTACGGCGGGGGGGCTGCTAGCTTCTTC.